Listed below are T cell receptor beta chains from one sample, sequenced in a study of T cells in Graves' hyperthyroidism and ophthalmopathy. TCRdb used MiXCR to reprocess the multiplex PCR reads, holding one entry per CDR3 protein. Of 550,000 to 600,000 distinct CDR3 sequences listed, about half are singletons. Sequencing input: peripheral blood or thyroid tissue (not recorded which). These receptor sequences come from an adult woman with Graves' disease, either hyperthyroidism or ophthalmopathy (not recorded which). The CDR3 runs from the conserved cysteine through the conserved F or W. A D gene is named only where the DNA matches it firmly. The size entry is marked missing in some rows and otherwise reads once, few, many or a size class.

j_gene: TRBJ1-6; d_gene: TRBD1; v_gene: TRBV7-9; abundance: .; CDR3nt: TGTGCCAGCAGCCACACAGGGGCTCTAAATTCACCCCTCCACTTT; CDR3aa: CASSHTGALNSPLHF
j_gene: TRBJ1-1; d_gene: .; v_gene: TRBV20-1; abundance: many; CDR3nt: TGCAGTGCTAGGCGCGGGCAGACTGAAGCTTTCTTT; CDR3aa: CSARRGQTEAFF
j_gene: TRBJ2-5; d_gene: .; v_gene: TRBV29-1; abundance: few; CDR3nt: TGCAGCGGAGCATTAGCGCGAAAAGAGACCCAGTACTTC; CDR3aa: CSGALARKETQYF
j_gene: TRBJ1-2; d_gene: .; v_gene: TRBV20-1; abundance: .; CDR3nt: TGCAGTGCTAGAGCGCGGGAAACTAACTATGGCTACACCTTC; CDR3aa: CSARARETNYGYTF
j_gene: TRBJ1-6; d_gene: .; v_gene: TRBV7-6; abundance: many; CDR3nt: TGTGCCAGCAGCCGATCGGTAAAGGATTCACCCCTCCACTTT; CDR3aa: CASSRSVKDSPLHF
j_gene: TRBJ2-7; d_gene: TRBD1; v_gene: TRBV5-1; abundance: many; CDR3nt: TGCGCCAGCAGCCCAAGACAGGGGTCCTACGAGCAGTACTTC; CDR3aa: CASSPRQGSYEQYF
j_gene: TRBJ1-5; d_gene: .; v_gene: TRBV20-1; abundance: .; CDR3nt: TGCAGTGCTAGAGTAAGAGGGAGTCAGCCCCAGCATTTT; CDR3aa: CSARVRGSQPQHF
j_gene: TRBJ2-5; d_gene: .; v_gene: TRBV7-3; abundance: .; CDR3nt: TGTGCCAGCAGCCCGGGGCCGGTCGGCCAGACCCAGTACTTC; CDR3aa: CASSPGPVGQTQYF
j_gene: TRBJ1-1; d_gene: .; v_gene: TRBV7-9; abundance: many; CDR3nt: TGTGCCATCCTTGCAGGGTGGGAAGCTTTCTTT; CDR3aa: CAILAGWEAFF
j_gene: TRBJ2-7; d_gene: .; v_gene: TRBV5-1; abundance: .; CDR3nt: TGCGCCAGCAGCGCGACTTTGTACGAGCAGTACTTC; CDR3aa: CASSATLYEQYF
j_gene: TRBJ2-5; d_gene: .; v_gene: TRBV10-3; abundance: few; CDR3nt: TGTGCCATCTCTCGGGACAACCAAGAGACCCAGTACTTC; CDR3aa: CAISRDNQETQYF
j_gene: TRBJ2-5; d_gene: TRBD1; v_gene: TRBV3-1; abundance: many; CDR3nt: TGTGCCAGCAGCCAGCGGGACAGGGGGCAGGAGACCCAGTACTTC; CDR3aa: CASSQRDRGQETQYF
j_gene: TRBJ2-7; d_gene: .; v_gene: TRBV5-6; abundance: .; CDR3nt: TGTGCCAGCAGCTTGTGGCAGTACTTC; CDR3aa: CASSLWQYF
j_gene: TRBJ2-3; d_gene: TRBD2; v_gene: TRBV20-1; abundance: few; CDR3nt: TGCAGTGCCTCCCCGGGGGGGACAGATACGCAGTATTTT; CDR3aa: CSASPGGTDTQYF
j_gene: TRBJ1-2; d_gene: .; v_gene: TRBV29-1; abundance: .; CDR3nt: TGCAGCGTTGATAAGGGTAACTATGGCTACACCTTC; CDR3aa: CSVDKGNYGYTF
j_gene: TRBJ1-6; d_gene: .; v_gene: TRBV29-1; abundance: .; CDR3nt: TGCAGCGCTCGACTAAACAGGGATTCACCCCTCCACTTT; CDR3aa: CSARLNRDSPLHF
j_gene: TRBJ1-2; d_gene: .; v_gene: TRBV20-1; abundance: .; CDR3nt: TGCAGTGCTAGAGCTCGGGACCGAGGGCTTGGCTACACCTTC; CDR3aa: CSARARDRGLGYTF
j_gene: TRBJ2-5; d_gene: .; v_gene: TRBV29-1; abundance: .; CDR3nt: TGCAGCGTTGAAGGAATCGGCTCGACCAAGTACTTC; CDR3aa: CSVEGIGSTKYF
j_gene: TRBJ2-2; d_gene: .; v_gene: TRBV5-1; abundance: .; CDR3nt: TGCGCCAGCAGCTTGACGGCTAGCGGGGAGCTGTTTTTT; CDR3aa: CASSLTASGELFF
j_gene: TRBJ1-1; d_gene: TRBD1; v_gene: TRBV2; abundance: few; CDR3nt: TGTGCCAGCAGAGCGGGACAGGTCTACACTGAAGCTTTCTTT; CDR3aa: CASRAGQVYTEAFF
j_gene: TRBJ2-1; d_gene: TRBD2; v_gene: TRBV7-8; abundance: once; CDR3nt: TGTGCCAGCAGCTTAGCGGGAGGGCGTCAACGGCAGTTCTTC; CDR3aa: CASSLAGGRQRQFF
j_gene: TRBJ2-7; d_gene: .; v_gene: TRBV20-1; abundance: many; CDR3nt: TGCAGTGCTGGGGACTCCTACGAGCAGTACTTC; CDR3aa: CSAGDSYEQYF
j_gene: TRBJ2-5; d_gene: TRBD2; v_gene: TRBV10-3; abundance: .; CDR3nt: TGTGCCATCAGTGCCCGGGAGGGGATGATGGAGACCCAGTACTTC; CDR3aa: CAISAREGMMETQYF
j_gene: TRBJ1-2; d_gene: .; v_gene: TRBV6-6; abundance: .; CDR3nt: TGTGCCAGCAGTGTGGCGAGCCTCTATGGCTACACCTTC; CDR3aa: CASSVASLYGYTF
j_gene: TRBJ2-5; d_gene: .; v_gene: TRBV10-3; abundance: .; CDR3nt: TGTGCCATCAGTGACCCGACAGGGAGGTACCAAGAGACCCAGTACTTC; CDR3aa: CAISDPTGRYQETQYF
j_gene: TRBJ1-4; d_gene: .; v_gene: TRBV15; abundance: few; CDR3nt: TGTGCCACCATGACTCCGGGGGCAACTAATGAAAAACTGTTTTTT; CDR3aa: CATMTPGATNEKLFF
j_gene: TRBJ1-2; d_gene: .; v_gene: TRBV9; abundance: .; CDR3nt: TGTGCCAGCACCCCGGGACCGAATAACTATGGCTACACCTTC; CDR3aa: CASTPGPNNYGYTF
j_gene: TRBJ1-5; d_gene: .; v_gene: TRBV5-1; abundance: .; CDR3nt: TGCGCCAGCAGCTTGGACGGGCGAGTGGGGACCCAGCCCCAGCATTTT; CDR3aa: CASSLDGRVGTQPQHF
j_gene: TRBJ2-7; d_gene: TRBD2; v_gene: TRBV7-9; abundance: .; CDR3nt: TGTGCCAGCCAGGGACTAGTGAGAGGGGAGCAGTACTTC; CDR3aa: CASQGLVRGEQYF
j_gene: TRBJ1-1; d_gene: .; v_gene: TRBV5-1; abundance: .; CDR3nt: TGCGCCAGCAGCTTGGATCCGGGCTCTGAGGCTTTCTTT; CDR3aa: CASSLDPGSEAFF
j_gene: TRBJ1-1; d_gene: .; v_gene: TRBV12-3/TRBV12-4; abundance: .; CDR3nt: TGTGCCAGCAGTTATCTAAGTGGGGGGAGGAACACTGAAGCTTTCTTT; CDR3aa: CASSYLSGGRNTEAFF
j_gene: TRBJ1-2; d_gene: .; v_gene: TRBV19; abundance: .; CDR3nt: TGTGCCAGTAGTACCCCCGACTATGGCTACACCTTC; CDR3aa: CASSTPDYGYTF
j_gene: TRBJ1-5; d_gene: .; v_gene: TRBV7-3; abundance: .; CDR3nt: TGTGCCAGCAGCTTATCCTTAGGGGGCAATCAGCCCCAGCATTTT; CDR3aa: CASSLSLGGNQPQHF
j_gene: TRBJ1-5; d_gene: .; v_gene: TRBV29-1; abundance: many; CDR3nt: TGCAGCGCCGCGGGGGGGGAAGGCAATCAGCCCCAGCATTTT; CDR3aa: CSAAGGEGNQPQHF
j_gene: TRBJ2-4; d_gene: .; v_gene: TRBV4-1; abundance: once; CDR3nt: TGCGCCAGCAGCCGAATAGGTGGCAAAAACATTCAGTACTTC; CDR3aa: CASSRIGGKNIQYF
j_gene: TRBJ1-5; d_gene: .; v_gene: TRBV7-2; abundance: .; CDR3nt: TGTGCCAGCAGCCTGGGGGGGTGGAACACTGAAGCGGAGCGCCAGCAGCCCCAGCATTTT; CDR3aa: CASSLGGWNTEAERQQPQHF
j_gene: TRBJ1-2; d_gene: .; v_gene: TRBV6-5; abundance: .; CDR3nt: TGTGCCAGCAGCAACGGGGCTAACTATGGCTACACCTTC; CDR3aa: CASSNGANYGYTF
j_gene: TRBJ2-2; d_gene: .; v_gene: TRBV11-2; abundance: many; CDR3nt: TGTGCCAGCAGCCGGACGTTGACAGCTAACACCGGGGAGCTGTTTTTT; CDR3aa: CASSRTLTANTGELFF
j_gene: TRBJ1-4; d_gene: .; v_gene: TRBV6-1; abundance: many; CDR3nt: TGTGCCAGCAGTGAACGCCCGGAAACTAATGAAAAACTGTTTTTT; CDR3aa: CASSERPETNEKLFF
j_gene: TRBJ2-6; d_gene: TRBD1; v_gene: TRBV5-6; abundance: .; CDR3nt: TGTGCCAGCAGCCAGGACAGGGGGATCGGGGCCAACGTCCTGACTTTC; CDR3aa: CASSQDRGIGANVLTF
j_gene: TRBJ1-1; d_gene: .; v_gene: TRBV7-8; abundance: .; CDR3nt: TGTGCCAGCAGCTTTGGGGCCTACACTGAAGCTTTCTTT; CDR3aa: CASSFGAYTEAFF
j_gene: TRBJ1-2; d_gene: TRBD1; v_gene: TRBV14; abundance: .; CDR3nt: TGTGCCAGCAGCCAAGGGAGGGGACAGAGTGGCTACACCTTC; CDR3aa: CASSQGRGQSGYTF
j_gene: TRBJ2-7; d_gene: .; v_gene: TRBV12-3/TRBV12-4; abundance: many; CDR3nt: TGTGCCAGCGCCCCGGAGGAGGACGTTTCCGAGCAGTACTTC; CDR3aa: CASAPEEDVSEQYF
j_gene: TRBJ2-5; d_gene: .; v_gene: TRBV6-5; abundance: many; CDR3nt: TGTGCCAGCGGGCAACCAAGAGTGACCCAGTACTTC; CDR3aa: CASGQPRVTQYF
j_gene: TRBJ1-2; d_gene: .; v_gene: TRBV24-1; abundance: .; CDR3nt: TGTGCCACCAGTGCGCGCCTAGGTCGGGGCTACACCTTC; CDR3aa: CATSARLGRGYTF
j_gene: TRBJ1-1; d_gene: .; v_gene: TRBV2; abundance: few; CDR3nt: TGTGCCAGCAGTGCCCTCGCCGTGGACACTGAAGCTTTCTTT; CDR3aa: CASSALAVDTEAFF
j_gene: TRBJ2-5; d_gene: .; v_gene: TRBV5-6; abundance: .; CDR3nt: TGTGCCAGCAGTCCCGGCGGGAAGACCCAGTACTTC; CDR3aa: CASSPGGKTQYF
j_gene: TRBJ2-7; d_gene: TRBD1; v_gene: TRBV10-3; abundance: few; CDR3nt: TGTGCCACTATGGACAGGATAGCCTACGAGCAGTACTTC; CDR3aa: CATMDRIAYEQYF
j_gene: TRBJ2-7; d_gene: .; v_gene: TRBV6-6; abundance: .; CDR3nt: TGTGCCAGCACCGAGGGGGTCCTCTACGAGCAGTACTTC; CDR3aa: CASTEGVLYEQYF
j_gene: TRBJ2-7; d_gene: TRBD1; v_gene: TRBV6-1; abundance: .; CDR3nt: TGTGCCACCGATCCTGGGGGACAGGGACGCGAGCAGTACTTC; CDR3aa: CATDPGGQGREQYF
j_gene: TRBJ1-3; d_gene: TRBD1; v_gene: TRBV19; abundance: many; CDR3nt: TGTGCCAGTAGTCACCTGACAGGGGCTGGAAACACCATATATTTT; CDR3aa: CASSHLTGAGNTIYF
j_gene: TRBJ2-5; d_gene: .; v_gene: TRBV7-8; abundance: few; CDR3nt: TGTGCCAGCAGCTCAGTAGGGGCAGGGAGGACCCAGTACTTC; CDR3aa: CASSSVGAGRTQYF
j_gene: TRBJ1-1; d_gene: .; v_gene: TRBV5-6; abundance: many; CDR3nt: TGTGCCAGCAGCTTTTTAGCGGGGGTGAACACTGAAGCTTTCTTT; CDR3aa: CASSFLAGVNTEAFF
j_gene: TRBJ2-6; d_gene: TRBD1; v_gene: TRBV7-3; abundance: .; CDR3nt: TGTGCCAGCAGACTGACAGGGAACACTGAAGCTTTC; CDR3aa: CASRLTGNTEAF